These 18 T cell receptor beta chains were sequenced from one sample in a study of blood T cells in healthy people across ages. PCR was performed a second time for roughly 7 to 11 cycles using a sample-barcoded 5' primer and a J-beta primer mix. One entry per CDR3 protein, called by TCRdb with MiXCR from the 5' RACE reads. The table records about 970,000 distinct CDR3 sequences, roughly 47% of them present only once. The specimen sequenced was blood. These receptors all stem from a woman aged 60-70 years in good health.

Comments on this clonotype: A junction boundary mismatches the germline segment, possibly from a read error. V is TRBV27 and J is TRBJ2-1; D ambiguous. This CDR3 region has 11 residues. Germline values: CDR1 MNHEY, CDR2 SMNVEV (reference sequence). The CDR3 is CARSLYNEQFF. The DNA of the CDR3 is TGTGCCAGAAGTTTATACAATGAGCAGTTCTTC.

This clonotype appeared a few times. This rearrangement joins TRBV9 to TRBJ2-7; 13 nucleotides agree with TRBD2. The CDR3 totals 18 residues. The V segment lost 3 bases and the J segment 2 bases; nucleotides outside the gene matches: 11. Germline CDR1 and CDR2: SGDLS and YYNGEE. The CDR3 DNA reads as TGTGCCAGCAGCGGAGCGGGACTAGCGGGACATCAGACCTACGAGCAGTACTTC. It yields the protein CASSGAGLAGHQTYEQYF.

This clonotype was observed a few times. V is TRBV27 and J is TRBJ1-5; D might be TRBD1 (5 bases). The CDR3 loop spans 13 amino acids. CDR1 MNHEY and CDR2 SMNVEV come from the germline V gene (reference sequence). The V end was cut by 4 bases, the J end by 6 bases, with 10 bases between. CDR3 nucleotide sequence: TGTGCCAGCAGTTGGCAGGGTGGTCAGCCCCAGCATTTT. Translating it yields CASSWQGGQPQHF.

The chain combines TRBV7-3 with TRBJ1-1, with D hard to call. The CDR3 runs to 14 residues. Germline CDR1 reads SGHTA; CDR2 reads FQGTGA. Trimming left V 5 bases short and J 4 bases short, with 14 bases between. CDR3 sequence: CASSATGRLTEAFF. The CDR3 DNA sequence: TGTGCCAGCAGCGCAACCGGGAGGCTCACTGAAGCTTTCTTT.

The chain has TRBV28 and TRBJ1-2; 9 bases fit TRBD1. The junction had 17 bases not matched to a gene; V was cut back by 5 bases and J by 7 bases. The CDR3 length is 17 residues. Germline V gene lookup returns CDR1 MDHEN and CDR2 SYDVKM. DNA for the CDR3: TGTGCCAGCAGTCTACCCCTATCGAGGGGACAGGGCTCTGGCTACACCTTC. It codes for CASSLPLSRGQGSGYTF.

The chain links TRBV18 to TRBJ2-7; TRBD2 agrees at 10 bases. CDR1 KGHSH and CDR2 LQKENI come from the germline V gene. The trim removed 4 bases at V and 4 bases at J, leaving 4 bases unmatched. The CDR3 covers 14 residues. The CDR3 reads CASSQTAGGYEQYF. As DNA, the CDR3 is TGTGCCAGCTCACAGACAGCGGGAGGGTACGAGCAGTACTTC.

The gene calls are TRBV9 and TRBJ1-1; perhaps TRBD1 as D (6 bases). V was clipped by 4 bases and J by 0 bases, with 10 bases between them. The CDR3 is 14 amino acids. The germline V gene has CDR1 SGDLS and CDR2 YYNGEE. The CDR3 is CASSTHRVNTEAFF. CDR3 coding DNA: TGTGCCAGCAGCACCCACAGGGTGAACACTGAAGCTTTCTTT. The variable domain in full, completed from reference TRBV9 and TRBJ1-1, reads DSGVTQTPKHLITATGQRVTLRCSPRSGDLSVYWYQQSLDQGLQFLIQYYNGEERAKGNILERFSAQQFPDLHSELNLSSLELGDSALYFCASSTHRVNTEAFFGQGTRLTVV.

This chain joins TRBV7-9 and TRBJ1-5; no reliable D call. CDR1 is SEHNR and CDR2 is FQNEAQ in the germline V gene (reference sequence). The CDR3 length is 14 residues. V was shortened by 1 base and J by 0 bases, with 4 bases between the two germline ends. The CDR3 nucleotides read TGTGCCAGCAGCTTAGAGAGTAGCAATCAGCCCCAGCATTTT. This gives the protein CASSLESSNQPQHF. Supplemented by reference TRBV7-9 and TRBJ1-5, the full variable domain reads DTGVSQNPRHKITKRGQNVTFRCDPISEHNRLYWYRQTLGQGPEFLTYFQNEAQLEKSRLLSDRFSAERPKGSFSTLEIQRTEQGDSAMYLCASSLESSNQPQHFGDGTRLSIL.

This rearrangement joins TRBV30 to TRBJ1-5; D is possibly TRBD1 (5 bases). The germline V gene has CDR1 GTSNPN and CDR2 SVGIG (reference sequence). With 3 bases removed from V and 5 bases from J, the gap between germline ends came to 11 bases. This CDR3 is 13 amino acids long. CDR3 in DNA: TGTGCCTGGAGCCCGACAGCCTATCAGCCCCAGCATTTT. It yields the protein CAWSPTAYQPQHF.

The rearrangement joins TRBV5-6 to TRBJ2-7; 9 nucleotides match TRBD2. The J segment lost 5 bases and the V segment lost 5 bases, leaving 11 bases of the junction unmatched. Germline values: CDR1 SGHDT, CDR2 YYEEEE. CDR3 size: 15 residues. In nucleotides, the CDR3 is TGTGCCAGCAGAGTAGCGGGAGCCCAAGATGACGAGCAGTACTTC. Protein product: CASRVAGAQDDEQYF.

J is TRBJ2-1 and V is TRBV5-1; TRBD1 aligns across 10 bases. Germline V gives CDR1 SGHRS, CDR2 YFSETQ. The CDR3 runs 14 residues. After removal of 3 bases from V and 5 bases from J, the junction contained 2 bases not matched to a gene. The CDR3 coding sequence is TGCGCCAGCAGCTGGGGACAGGGGAACAATGAGCAGTTCTTC. This encodes CASSWGQGNNEQFF.

This clonotype has more than one count but fewer than ten. This chain connects TRBV28 to TRBJ2-7, with 9 bases fitting TRBD1. J was trimmed by 5 bases and V by 6 bases; bases with no gene match: 5. The CDR3 extends over 13 amino acids. The V gene's germline CDR1 is MDHEN and CDR2 SYDVKM. The CDR3 is CASRRTGGNEQYF. In DNA, the CDR3 is TGTGCCAGCAGGAGAACAGGGGGCAACGAGCAGTACTTC.

The V and J genes are TRBV4-1 and TRBJ2-7; D might be TRBD1 (6 bases). The end of the DNA is better explained by TRBJ2-5, so the J call may be wrong. The germline gives CDR1 MGHRA, CDR2 YSYEKL. The CDR3 sequence is 15 residues long. In nucleotides, the CDR3 is TGCGCCAGCAGCCAAATAGGACAGACGCCAGGGACCCAGTACTTC. Amino acid sequence: CASSQIGQTPGTQYF.

V gene TRBV11-1 combines with J gene TRBJ2-1; TRBD2 aligns across 7 bases. Trimming removed 0 bases from V and 9 bases from J; junction bases left unmatched: 17. Germline CDR1 is SGHAT and CDR2 is FQDESV (reference sequence). The CDR3 has 18 amino acids. The CDR3 bases are TGTGCCAGCAGCTTAGCGCCAGGGCTGACTAGCCGTAGAGTTGAGCAGTTCTTC. Protein: CASSLAPGLTSRRVEQFF. Using reference TRBV11-1 and TRBJ2-1 for the parts outside the CDR3, the full variable domain is EAEVAQSPRYKITEKSQAVAFWCDPISGHATLYWYRQILGQGPELLVQFQDESVVDDSQLPKDRFSAERLKGVDSTLKIQPAELGDSAMYLCASSLAPGLTSRRVEQFFGPGTRLTVL.

V usage is TRBV7-6 and J usage is TRBJ2-3, with no clear D. Between the trimmed V and J ends, which lost 3 bases and 3 bases, there was a span of 13 bases. The CDR3 contains 15 residues. Germline CDR1 reads SGHVS; CDR2 reads FNYEAQ. The CDR3 DNA sequence: TGTGCCAGCAGCTTCCCTCGAACGGCGACAGATACGCAGTATTTT. This gives the protein CASSFPRTATDTQYF.

The genes are TRBV30 and TRBJ2-7; weak D call: TRBD1 (6 bases). The CDR3 is 11 amino acids. CDR1 and CDR2 (germline): GTSNPN, SVGIG (reference sequence). The V end lost 3 bases, the J end lost 6 bases, and 9 bases lay between the germline ends. In nucleotides, the CDR3 is TGTGCCTGGAGGACAGGTGGCGAGCAGTACTTC. The encoded protein is CAWRTGGEQYF.

This clonotype was seen more than once but under ten times. The chain employs TRBV20-1 and TRBJ1-1; D gene uncertain. Trimming took off 3 bases at V and 11 bases at J, with 13 bases between the two ends. CDR1 is DFQATT, CDR2 SNEGSKA, per germline (reference sequence). The CDR3 length is 11 residues. CDR3 sequence: CSARVGLRAFF. The CDR3 bases are TGCAGTGCTAGGGTAGGGCTCCGGGCTTTCTTT.

This chain connects TRBV20-1 to TRBJ2-1, with 13 bases fitting TRBD2. CDR3 length equals 16 residues. Germline CDR1 and CDR2: DFQATT and SNEGSKA (reference sequence). The J segment lost 4 bases and the V segment lost 4 bases, leaving 7 bases of the junction unmatched. The CDR3 loop is CSAILAGGPSYNEQFF. In DNA form, the CDR3 reads TGCAGTGCTATACTAGCGGGAGGGCCCTCTTACAATGAGCAGTTCTTC.